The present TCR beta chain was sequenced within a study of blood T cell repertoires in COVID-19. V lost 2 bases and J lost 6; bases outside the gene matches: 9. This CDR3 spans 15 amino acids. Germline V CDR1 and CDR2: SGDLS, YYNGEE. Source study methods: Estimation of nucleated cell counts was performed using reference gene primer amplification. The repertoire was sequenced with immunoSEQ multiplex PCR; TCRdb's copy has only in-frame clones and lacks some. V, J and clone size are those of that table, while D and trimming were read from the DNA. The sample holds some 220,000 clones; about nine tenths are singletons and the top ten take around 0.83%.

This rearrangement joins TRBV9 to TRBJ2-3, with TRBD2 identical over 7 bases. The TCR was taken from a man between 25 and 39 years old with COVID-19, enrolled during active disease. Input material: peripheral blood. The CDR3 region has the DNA TGTGCCAGCAGCGTTAATTGGGGGGGTGGCGATACGCAGTATTTT. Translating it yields CASSVNWGGGDTQYF.